This TCR beta chain derives from a study of blood T cell repertoires in COVID-19. Method: immunoSEQ multiplex PCR; TCRdb's copy keeps in-frame clones and lacks some. The profile shows about 150,000 clones, over 60% of them singletons. Germline CDR1 and CDR2: MNHEY and SMNVEV (reference sequence). The CDR3 length is 15 residues. V gave up 7 bases and J gave up 5 bases, with 20 bases separating them. This clonotype was sampled from a woman at least 80 years old with acute or convalescent COVID-19. The chain couples TRBV27 to TRBJ1-1; D not certain. Sequencing input: peripheral blood. Here the CDR3 reads CASKRAESWGTEAFF. The CDR3 DNA reads as TGTGCCAGCAAGCGGGCGGAGTCGTGGGGAACTGAAGCTTTCTTT.